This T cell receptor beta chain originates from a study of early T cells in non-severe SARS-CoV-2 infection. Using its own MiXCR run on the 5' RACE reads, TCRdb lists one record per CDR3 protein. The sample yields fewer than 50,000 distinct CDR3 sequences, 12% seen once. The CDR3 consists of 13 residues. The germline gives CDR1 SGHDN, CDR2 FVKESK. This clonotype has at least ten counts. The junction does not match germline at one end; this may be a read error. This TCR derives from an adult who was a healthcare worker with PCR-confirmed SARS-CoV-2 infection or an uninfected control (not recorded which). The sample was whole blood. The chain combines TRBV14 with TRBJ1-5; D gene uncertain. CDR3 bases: TGTGCCAGCAGTCAAGGGCTAAGTCAGCCCCAGCATTTT. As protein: CASSQGLSQPQHF.